These T cell receptor beta chains were read from a single sample in a study of T cells in Graves' hyperthyroidism and ophthalmopathy. TCRdb called the multiplex PCR reads again in MiXCR, with one record for every CDR3 protein. The data contain 350,000 to 400,000 distinct CDR3 sequences, approximately 13% of them seen just once; the ten biggest clones take up about 11%. Sequences were obtained from blood. The receptors originated from a woman in her fifties or sixties with Graves' hyperthyroidism. Both conserved end residues are part of each CDR3. The D gene is left open where the match is weak. Part of the rows lack a size; the others show once, few, many or a class for expanded clones.

V	D	J	size	CDR3	DNA
TRBV20-1	NA	TRBJ1-1	few	CSATPGASTEAFF	TGCAGTGCCACCCCAGGGGCAAGCACTGAAGCTTTCTTT
TRBV5-1	TRBD1	TRBJ2-3	many	CASSDTGDLTDTQYF	TGCGCCAGCAGCGATACAGGGGACCTCACAGATACGCAGTATTTT
TRBV5-1	NA	TRBJ1-2	many	CASSLGTLSYGYTF	TGCGCCAGCAGCTTGGGGACATTGAGCTATGGCTACACCTTC
TRBV28	TRBD2	TRBJ2-3	NA	CASNRAGGNTDTQYF	TGTGCCAGCAATCGAGCGGGAGGGAACACAGATACGCAGTATTTT
TRBV24-1	TRBD2	TRBJ2-7	many	CATSDEAGGSYEQYF	TGTGCCACCAGTGATGAGGCGGGAGGCTCCTACGAGCAGTACTTC
TRBV12-5	TRBD2	TRBJ2-1	many	CASGLVASGKLYNEQFF	TGTGCTAGTGGTTTGGTTGCTAGCGGGAAACTCTACAATGAGCAGTTCTTC
TRBV2	TRBD2	TRBJ2-7	many	CASSRGLAGSYEQYF	TGTGCCAGCAGTCGGGGACTAGCGGGAAGCTACGAGCAGTACTTC
TRBV5-6	TRBD1	TRBJ1-2	few	CASSSRQGLYYGYTF	TGTGCCAGCAGCTCTCGACAGGGTCTCTACTATGGCTACACCTTC
TRBV18	TRBD2	TRBJ2-7	many	CASSFSGRAFYEQYF	TGTGCCAGCTCATTTAGCGGGAGGGCCTTCTACGAGCAGTACTTC
TRBV5-1	NA	TRBJ1-1	few	CASSSRASISQTEAFF	TGCGCCAGCAGCAGCCGGGCCTCGATCTCCCAGACTGAAGCTTTCTTT
TRBV28	TRBD1	TRBJ1-6	NA	CASSAPKGADSPLHF	TGTGCCAGCAGTGCCCCTAAGGGGGCCGATTCACCCCTCCACTTT
TRBV6-1	NA	TRBJ2-2	few	CASSGKSWGRVGELFF	TGTGCCAGCAGTGGGAAGAGCTGGGGGCGTGTCGGGGAGCTGTTTTTT
TRBV2	TRBD2	TRBJ2-1	many	CASKGREENNEQFF	TGTGCCAGCAAGGGGCGGGAGGAGAACAATGAGCAGTTCTTC
TRBV30	NA	TRBJ1-3	few	CAWSVFRETGNTIYF	TGTGCCTGGAGTGTATTCAGGGAGACTGGAAACACCATATATTTT
TRBV4-2	TRBD2	TRBJ2-1	NA	CASSQGLAGGDEQFF	TGTGCCAGCAGCCAAGGACTAGCGGGGGGGGATGAGCAGTTCTTC
TRBV7-9	NA	TRBJ2-3	many	CASSYNGPIPDTQYF	TGTGCCAGCAGCTACAACGGGCCTATCCCGGATACGCAGTATTTT
TRBV20-1	NA	TRBJ2-7	many	CSARAARGLPGQAREQYF	TGCAGTGCTAGAGCTGCGCGGGGGCTACCGGGACAAGCAAGAGAGCAGTACTTC
TRBV7-9	NA	TRBJ1-1	many	CASSLALAEAFF	TGTGCCAGCAGCTTAGCACTCGCTGAAGCTTTCTTT
TRBV6-1	NA	TRBJ2-6	many	CASSYAWIGRRLWGTNVLTF	TGTGCCAGCAGTTATGCATGGATCGGGCGGAGGCTCTGGGGTACCAACGTCCTGACTTTC
TRBV2	TRBD1	TRBJ1-5	many	CASSGGTGGQPQHF	TGTGCCAGCAGTGGAGGGACAGGAGGTCAGCCCCAGCATTTT
TRBV19	NA	TRBJ2-4	NA	CASSPTRVGAKNIQYF	TGTGCCAGTAGTCCTACCCGAGTAGGGGCCAAAAACATTCAGTACTTC
TRBV7-2	NA	TRBJ1-1	many	CASSPFVVGAENTEAFF	TGTGCCAGCAGCCCCTTCGTTGTGGGGGCGGAGAACACTGAAGCTTTCTTT
TRBV6-1	NA	TRBJ2-3	many	CASTPRGLGDTQYF	TGTGCCAGCACCCCCCGAGGTCTTGGGGATACGCAGTATTTT
TRBV9	NA	TRBJ1-1	NA	CASSVDRGQAFF	TGTGCCAGCAGCGTAGACCGGGGGCAGGCTTTCTTT
TRBV11-2	TRBD2	TRBJ2-4	many	CASSSGLAGVEGKNIQYF	TGTGCCAGCAGTTCGGGACTAGCGGGAGTTGAGGGCAAAAACATTCAGTACTTC
TRBV14	TRBD1	TRBJ2-7	many	CASSPTGGEQYF	TGTGCCAGCAGCCCCACAGGGGGCGAGCAGTACTTC
TRBV6-1	NA	TRBJ2-3	many	CASSDHGADTQYF	TGTGCCAGCAGTGACCACGGGGCAGATACGCAGTATTTT
TRBV2	TRBD2	TRBJ2-1	many	CASIERTLAGPYNEQFF	TGTGCCAGCATTGAAAGAACGCTAGCGGGCCCCTACAATGAGCAGTTCTTC
TRBV13	NA	TRBJ2-5	NA	CASSLASTETQYF	TGTGCCAGCAGCTTAGCCAGTACGGAGACCCAGTACTTC
TRBV10-3	TRBD1	TRBJ1-3	many	CAIRETGGNTIYF	TGTGCCATCAGAGAGACAGGGGGAAACACCATATATTTT
TRBV19	NA	TRBJ2-7	many	CASSTEQGRYEQYF	TGTGCCAGTAGTACAGAACAGGGACGCTACGAGCAGTACTTC
TRBV27	TRBD1	TRBJ1-1	many	CASSRTGQGNTEAFF	TGTGCCAGCAGTAGGACCGGACAGGGGAACACTGAAGCTTTCTTT
TRBV3-1	NA	TRBJ2-2	many	CASSSGTVNTGELFF	TGTGCCAGCAGCTCCGGGACTGTGAACACCGGGGAGCTGTTTTTT
TRBV24-1	NA	TRBJ2-1	NA	CATSDPTLERADTYNEQFF	TGTGCCACCAGTGATCCGACGTTGGAAAGGGCAGATACCTACAATGAGCAGTTCTTC
TRBV20-1	NA	TRBJ1-1	many	CSARAREGYTEAFF	TGCAGTGCTAGAGCGCGCGAGGGCTACACTGAAGCTTTCTTT
TRBV5-1	TRBD1	TRBJ2-7	many	CASSLEGAPTYEQYF	TGCGCCAGCAGCTTGGAGGGGGCCCCCACCTACGAGCAGTACTTC
TRBV19	NA	TRBJ2-2	NA	CASTFTGTGELFF	TGTGCCAGTACCTTCACTGGCACCGGGGAGCTGTTTTTT
TRBV11-3	NA	TRBJ1-2	many	CASSRDPQGYGYTF	TGTGCCAGCAGCCGTGATCCTCAGGGATATGGCTACACCTTC
TRBV29-1	NA	TRBJ1-1	many	CSVSKASWGTEAFF	TGCAGCGTTAGTAAGGCAAGCTGGGGAACTGAAGCTTTCTTT
TRBV29-1	NA	TRBJ2-5	NA	CSAKGQDPIWETQYF	TGCAGCGCGAAGGGGCAGGACCCTATTTGGGAGACCCAGTACTTC
TRBV27	NA	TRBJ1-5	NA	CASGFDSSNQPQHF	TGTGCCAGCGGATTCGACAGTAGCAATCAGCCCCAGCATTTT
TRBV10-3	TRBD2	TRBJ2-1	NA	CATLSLRGDNEQFF	TGTGCCACCTTGAGCTTGCGGGGGGACAATGAGCAGTTCTTC
TRBV3-1	NA	TRBJ1-1	many	CASRYRDTEAFF	TGTGCCAGCAGATACAGGGACACTGAAGCTTTCTTT
TRBV28	NA	TRBJ2-2	many	CASSRASSPGPWELFF	TGTGCCAGCAGTAGAGCCTCGTCACCGGGCCCGTGGGAGCTGTTTTTT
TRBV28	TRBD1	TRBJ1-5	many	CASNYRGLGNQPQHF	TGTGCCAGCAACTACAGGGGTCTAGGCAATCAGCCCCAGCATTTT
TRBV12-5	TRBD2	TRBJ2-1	NA	CASGLGLAAQFF	TGTGCTAGTGGCCTAGGACTAGCGGCACAGTTCTTC
TRBV7-6	TRBD2	TRBJ2-7	many	CASSSRGGGEQYF	TGTGCCAGCAGCTCCCGCGGGGGTGGGGAGCAGTACTTC
TRBV20-1	TRBD1	TRBJ1-2	few	CSAPGQGGGYTF	TGCAGTGCCCCGGGACAGGGCGGTGGCTACACCTTC
TRBV7-9	NA	TRBJ1-1	NA	CASSLGHNTEAFF	TGTGCCAGCAGCTTGGGGCACAACACTGAAGCTTTCTTT